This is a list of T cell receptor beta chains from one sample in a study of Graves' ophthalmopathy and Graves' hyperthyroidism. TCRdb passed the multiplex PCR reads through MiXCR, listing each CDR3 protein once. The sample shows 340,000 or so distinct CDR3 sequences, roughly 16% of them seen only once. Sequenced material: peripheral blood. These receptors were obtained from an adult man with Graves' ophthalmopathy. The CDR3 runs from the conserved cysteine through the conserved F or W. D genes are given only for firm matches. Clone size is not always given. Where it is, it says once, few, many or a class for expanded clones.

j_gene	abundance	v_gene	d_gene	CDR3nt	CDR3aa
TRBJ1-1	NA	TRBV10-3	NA	TGTGCCATCGCCGGATCGGGCGAAGCTTTCTTT	CAIAGSGEAFF
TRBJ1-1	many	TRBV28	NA	TGTGCCAGCAGTTTGGGCGGCAGGACGCTTGAAGCTTTCTTT	CASSLGGRTLEAFF
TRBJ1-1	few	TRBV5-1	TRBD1	TGCGCCAGCAGCCGGGACAGCGTGAACACTGAAGCTTTCTTT	CASSRDSVNTEAFF
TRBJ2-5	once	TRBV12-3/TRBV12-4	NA	TGTGCCAGCAGTTTTGCCCAGCTCCAAGAGACCCAGTACTTC	CASSFAQLQETQYF
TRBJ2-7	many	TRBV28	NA	TGTGCCAGCAGCTTTCTACAAGACTACGAGCAGTACTTC	CASSFLQDYEQYF
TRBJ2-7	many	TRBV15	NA	TGTGCCACCAGTAAACTAGGGGGAACCTCCTACGAGCAGTACTTC	CATSKLGGTSYEQYF
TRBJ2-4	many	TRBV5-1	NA	TGCGCCAGCAGTATAGGCCTAATCGCCGAAAACATTCAGTACTTC	CASSIGLIAENIQYF
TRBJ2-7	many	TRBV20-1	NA	TGCAGTGTCGGGGGACAGACGAATACCTACGAGCAGTACTTC	CSVGGQTNTYEQYF
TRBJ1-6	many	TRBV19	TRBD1	TGTGCCAGTAGTATCACTGCAGGGGGCGAATCACCCCTCCACTTT	CASSITAGGESPLHF
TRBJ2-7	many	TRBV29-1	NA	TGCAGCGTTGGGGACAACTACGAGCAGTACTTC	CSVGDNYEQYF
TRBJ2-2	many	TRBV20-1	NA	TGCAGTGCTAGAGAGTCTAGCAGCGGGGAGCTGTTTTTT	CSARESSSGELFF
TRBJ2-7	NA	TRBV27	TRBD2	TGTGCCAGCAGGCGGGGTAGCGGGAACTACGAGCAGTACTTC	CASRRGSGNYEQYF
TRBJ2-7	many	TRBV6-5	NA	TGTGCCAGCAGTTCCGGGGACTCCTACGAGCAGTACTTC	CASSSGDSYEQYF
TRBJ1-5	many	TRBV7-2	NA	TGTGCCAGCAGCCCAGGGTTTGTTGGCAGGCCCTATAGCAATCAGCCCCAGCATTTT	CASSPGFVGRPYSNQPQHF
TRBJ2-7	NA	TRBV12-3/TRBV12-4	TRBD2	TGTGCCAGCAGTGAAGTCCTAGCGGGGATATCCTACGAGCAGTACTTC	CASSEVLAGISYEQYF
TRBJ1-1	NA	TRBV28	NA	TGTGCCAGCAGACATGGACAGTGGGCTGAAGCTTTCTTT	CASRHGQWAEAFF
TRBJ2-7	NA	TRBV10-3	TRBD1	TGTGCCATCAGAGCGGACAGGGGGATCTACGAGCAGTACTTC	CAIRADRGIYEQYF
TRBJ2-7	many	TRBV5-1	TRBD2	TGCGCCAGCAGCCGGGGACTAGCGGGAATCGAGCAGTACTTC	CASSRGLAGIEQYF
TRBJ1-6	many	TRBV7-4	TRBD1	TGTGCCAGCAGCTTACGGGACAGGGTTAATTCACCCCTCCACTTT	CASSLRDRVNSPLHF
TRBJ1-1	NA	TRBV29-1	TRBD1	TGCAGCGTTGCGGGAGGACGGACAGGGACCGACAAAAACACTGAAGCTTTCTTT	CSVAGGRTGTDKNTEAFF
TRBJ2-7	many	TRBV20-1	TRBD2	TGCAGTGCTAGAGGGGCGGGAGGGCGCGAGCAGTACTTC	CSARGAGGREQYF
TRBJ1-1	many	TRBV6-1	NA	TGTGCCAGCAGTGAAGCGCGGGTGGGGGGCACTGAAGCTTTCTTT	CASSEARVGGTEAFF
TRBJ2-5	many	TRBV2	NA	TGTGCCAGCCTAGACAAGGCGAAGACCCAGTACTTC	CASLDKAKTQYF
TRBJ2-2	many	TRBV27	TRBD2	TGTGCCAGCAGTTTATGGCGTGGACTAGCGGGAGATACCGGGGAGCTGTTTTTT	CASSLWRGLAGDTGELFF
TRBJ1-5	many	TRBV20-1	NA	TGCAGTGCTAGAGATAAGGGATTAATTCAGCCCCAGCATTTT	CSARDKGLIQPQHF
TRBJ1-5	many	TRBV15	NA	TGTGCCACCAGCAATACAGGGCGGAGCAATCAGCCCCAGCATTTT	CATSNTGRSNQPQHF
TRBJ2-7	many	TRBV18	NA	TGTGCCAGCTCACCGTCGTGGGGGGGCGACGAGCAGTACTTC	CASSPSWGGDEQYF
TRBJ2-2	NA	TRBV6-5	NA	TGTGCCAGCAGTTACTCGCCCAGAGTAACCGGGGAGCTGTTTTTT	CASSYSPRVTGELFF
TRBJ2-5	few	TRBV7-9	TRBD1	TGTGCCAGCAGCCCTTCGACAGGGATGGAGACCCAGTACTTC	CASSPSTGMETQYF
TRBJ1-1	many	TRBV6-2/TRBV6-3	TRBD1	TGTGCCAGCAGTTCACATACAGGGGGCAACGCTGAAGCTTTCTTT	CASSSHTGGNAEAFF
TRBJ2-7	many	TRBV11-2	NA	TGTGCCAGCAGCGAGGAGTTCGTGGCTCCCTACGAGCAGTACTTC	CASSEEFVAPYEQYF
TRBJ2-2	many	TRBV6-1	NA	TGTGCCAGCAGTAAAACTGGGCAGGGGATTCACACCGGGGAGCTGTTTTTT	CASSKTGQGIHTGELFF
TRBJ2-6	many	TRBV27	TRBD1	TGTGCCAGCAGGAGACAGGGGGCTAGTGGGGCCAACGTCCTGACTTTC	CASRRQGASGANVLTF
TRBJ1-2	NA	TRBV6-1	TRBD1	TGTGCCAGCACGGGGACAGGTGTGCGCTACACCTTC	CASTGTGVRYTF
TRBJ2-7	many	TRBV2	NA	TGTGCCAGCAGTCCCCTCGGCCGGTGGGAATACGAGCAGTACTTC	CASSPLGRWEYEQYF
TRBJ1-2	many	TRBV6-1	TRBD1	TGTGCCAGCAGTCAACGGGACAGATTGGGAGGCTACACCTTC	CASSQRDRLGGYTF
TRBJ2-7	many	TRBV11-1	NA	TGTGCCAGCAGCTTGGGTCGGGGCCCCTCCTACGAGCAGTACTTC	CASSLGRGPSYEQYF
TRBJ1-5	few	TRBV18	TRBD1	TGTGCCAGCTCCCCTGACAGGGGATATCAGCCCCAGCATTTT	CASSPDRGYQPQHF
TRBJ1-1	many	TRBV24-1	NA	TGTGCCACCAGTGATGGGCAGGGTTTTGGCACTGAAGCTTTCTTT	CATSDGQGFGTEAFF
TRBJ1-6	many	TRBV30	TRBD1	TGTGCCTGGAGCGGACAGGGTTTTTCACCCCTCCACTTT	CAWSGQGFSPLHF
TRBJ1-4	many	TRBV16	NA	TGTGCCAGCAGCCAATTAGGGGATGAAAAACTGTTTTTT	CASSQLGDEKLFF
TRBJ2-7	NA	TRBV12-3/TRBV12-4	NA	TGTGCCAGCAGTATTCCAGGGGGGCGCTCCTACGAGCAGTACTTC	CASSIPGGRSYEQYF
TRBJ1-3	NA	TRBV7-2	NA	TGTGCCAGCAGCTTAGCGGGAGGGGGTGGAAACACCATATATTTT	CASSLAGGGGNTIYF
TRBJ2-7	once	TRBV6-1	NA	TGTGCCAGCAGTAGCGGGACAGACTACGAAGGGCAGTACTTC	CASSSGTDYEGQYF
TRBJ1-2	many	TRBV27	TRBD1	TGTGCCAGCAGTTTAGGGGTTTGGTTGGACAGGGTGAGCTACACCTTC	CASSLGVWLDRVSYTF
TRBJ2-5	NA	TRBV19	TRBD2	TGTGCCAGTACCGATAGCGGGTCCCGCCAAGAGACCCAGTACTTC	CASTDSGSRQETQYF
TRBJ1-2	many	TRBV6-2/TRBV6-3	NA	TGTGCCAGCAGTCGCATCGACAGGAACAACTATGGCTACACCTTC	CASSRIDRNNYGYTF
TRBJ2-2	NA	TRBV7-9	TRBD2	TGTGCCAGCAGCTCCCAGCGGGGGGTGGCCGGGGAGCTGTTTTTT	CASSSQRGVAGELFF
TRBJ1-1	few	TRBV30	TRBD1	TGTGCCTGGAAGGGAGAGACAGGGGCTAGGGCTTTCTTT	CAWKGETGARAFF
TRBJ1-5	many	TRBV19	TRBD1	TGTGCCAGCAAAGATATAGACAGGGTCGGCAATCAGCCCCAGCATTTT	CASKDIDRVGNQPQHF
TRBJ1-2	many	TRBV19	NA	TGTGCCAGTAGTTCCACGACAGCCCCTTATGGCTACACCTTC	CASSSTTAPYGYTF
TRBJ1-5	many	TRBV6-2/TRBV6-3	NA	TGTGCCAGCAGTTACGGGACCAACAGGGACAATCAGCCCCAGCATTTT	CASSYGTNRDNQPQHF
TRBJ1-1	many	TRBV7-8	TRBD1	TGTGCCAGCAGCCTGGGACAGAGTCAAGAAGCTTTCTTT	CASSLGQSQEAFF
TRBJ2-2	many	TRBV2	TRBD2	TGTGCCAGCAATCCGCGGGGGACCGGGGAGCTGTTTTTT	CASNPRGTGELFF
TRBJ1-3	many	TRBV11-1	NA	TGTGCCAGCAGCTTACCTGGGCCGAGCTCTGGAAACACCATATATTTT	CASSLPGPSSGNTIYF
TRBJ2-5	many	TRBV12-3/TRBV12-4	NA	TGTGCCAGCAGTCCTCAGGGTTTCGAGACCCAGTACTTC	CASSPQGFETQYF
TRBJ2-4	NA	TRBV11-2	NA	TGTGCCAGCGGGGGCAAAGGAAACATTCAGTACTTC	CASGGKGNIQYF
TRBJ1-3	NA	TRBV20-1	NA	TGCAGTGCTAGAGACCAAAACAGGGCCACTGGAAACACCATATATTTT	CSARDQNRATGNTIYF
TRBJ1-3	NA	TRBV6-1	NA	TGTGCCAGCAGTGAAGGGCGAACCTCTGGAAACACCATATATTTT	CASSEGRTSGNTIYF
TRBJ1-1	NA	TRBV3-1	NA	TGTGCCAGCAAGTTTGGGAACACTGAAGCTTTCTTT	CASKFGNTEAFF